This TCR beta chain comes out of a study of cytomegalovirus exposure and HLA in healthy donors. Regarding this clone: The antigen is not known.

Study outcomes and limitations: Rare TCR sequences dominated, though some public TCRs recurred in many donors.

The PCR employed 60 Vbeta primers together with 13 Jbeta primers. TCRdb's table, derived via immunoSEQ multiplex PCR, lists solely in-frame clones and lacks some. The table includes about 140,000 clones, 77% detected once. Trimming shortened V by 5 bases and J by 1 base, and 10 bases separated the two germline ends. The CDR3 sequence is 14 residues long. CDR1 is MDHEN and CDR2 is SYDVKM in the germline V gene. The rearrangement uses TRBV28 and TRBJ2-3, with D maybe TRBD1 (6 bases). This sequence originates from a female donor in good health and CMV-seronegative. Specimen: PBMCs. The CDR3 loop is CASSPQGGTDTQYF. The CDR3 bases are TGTGCCAGCAGTCCACAGGGTGGCACAGATACGCAGTATTTT.